One T cell receptor (beta chain) is described in this entry. The data were taken from a study of blood T cells in healthy people across ages. Then a second PCR, running roughly 7 to 11 cycles, was carried out with a sample-barcoded 5' primer and a J-beta primer mix. Each single sample gave us at least 2.5 million CDR3-containing paired-end reads. One entry per CDR3 protein, called by TCRdb with MiXCR from the 5' RACE reads. The sample lists some 760,000 distinct CDR3 sequences, around 25% seen once, with just under 9.5% in the top ten. Sample donors were healthy Caucasian individuals that came from Russia, aged 6 to 90. J lost 5 bases, V lost 0 bases, and 4 bases had no gene match. The CDR3 loop spans 15 amino acids. Looked up from germline, CDR1 is LGHNA and CDR2 is YSLEER. This sample was also put to use in a study of T cells of mothers and their children. That publication notes: cDNA was made from all extracted RNA, roughly 1.4 ug per 15 ul. There were over 8.5 million TCR beta CDR3 reads from each mother and around 2.9 million from each child.

The sequenced sample was blood. V usage is TRBV4-3 and J usage is TRBJ1-5; 7 bases fit TRBD1. This receptor was obtained from a boy younger than 18 in good health. The CDR3 bases are TGCGCCAGCAGCCAAGATAGACAGGGTGATCAGCCCCAGCATTTT. Amino acid sequence: CASSQDRQGDQPQHF.